This entry concerns a single T cell receptor beta chain. Its target is unknown. This PCR relied on a set of 60 Vbeta primers and 13 Jbeta primers. Sequencing was performed with immunoSEQ multiplex PCR; in TCRdb, only in-frame clones are kept and a portion is missing. The sample gives about 170,000 clones, more than 65% of which show up once; less than 2% is in the top ten. Germline V gives CDR1 MGHDK, CDR2 SYGVNS. The CDR3 has 14 amino acids. Deletions cut 4 bases from V and 5 bases from J, with 13 bases between. The data originate from a study of cytomegalovirus exposure and HLA in healthy donors. Study details: From 150 million to 200 million T cells, an earlier analysis saw approximately 110 million unique TCR beta sequences.

Findings and limits, study-wide: When analyzed later, a missense DCLRE1C variant was found to be linked to TCR beta V- and J-gene trimming. What TCR beta sequences reportedly achieved was accurate prediction of HLA-A and HLA-B alleles in most subjects. For most TCR sequences rarity was the rule, although some public TCRs occurred in many donors.

The source material was PBMCs. The genes are TRBV25-1 and TRBJ2-3; D is uncertain. The clonotype was recovered from a male donor in good health and CMV-seronegative. CDR3 sequence: CASSASRNQDTQYF. CDR3 DNA: TGTGCCAGCAGTGCCTCGCGAAACCAAGATACGCAGTATTTT.